The next 2 T cell receptor beta chains were all read from a single sample in a study of graft-versus-host responses after intestinal transplantation. TCRdb's copy holds only in-frame clones and misses some; the assay was immunoSEQ multiplex PCR. The data hold roughly 4,700 clones, with roughly 30% observed a single time. With around 200,000 irradiated, violet-dye-labeled stimulator cells, around 200,000 CFSE-labeled responder cells were plated. Source: alloreactive CD8+ T cells from a mixed lymphocyte reaction culture, taken before transplantation. Documented subset: CFSE-low proliferating T cells sorted from roughly 6-day pre-transplant mixed lymphocyte reaction (GvH or HvG direction). These receptors all come from a human patient who was an organ donor for intestinal transplantation.

This clone occurred a few times. V is TRBV9 and J is TRBJ2-3, with D possibly TRBD2 on 6 matching bases. V lost 3 bases and J 5 bases, leaving 16 bases between the germline ends. This CDR3 region has 15 residues. Looked up from germline, CDR1 is SGDLS and CDR2 is YYNGEE. The CDR3 here is CASSELGLVLDTQYF. CDR3 sequence (DNA): TGTGCCAGCAGCGAATTGGGACTGGTCTTAGATACGCAGTATTTT. Full variable domain (rest looked up from reference TRBV9 and TRBJ2-3): DSGVTQTPKHLITATGQRVTLRCSPRSGDLSVYWYQQSLDQGLQFLIQYYNGEERAKGNILERFSAQQFPDLHSELNLSSLELGDSALYFCASSELGLVLDTQYFGPGTRLTVL.

By sample share, this clone is medium-sized (0.01 to 0.1%). The CDR3 DNA reads as TGCGCCAGCAGCCAAGACAGGGGCTGGGCCTATGGCTACACCTTC. This sequence encodes CASSQDRGWAYGYTF. This rearrangement joins TRBV4-3 to TRBJ1-2, with D possibly matching TRBD1 (6 bases). Germline assignment: CDR1 LGHNA and CDR2 YSLEER. Trimming took 0 bases from V and 4 from J, leaving 12 bases between them. CDR3 length: 15 amino acids.